This entry lists 16 T cell receptor beta chains sequenced from one sample in a study of T cell responses to AZD1222 COVID-19 vaccine. TCRdb keeps only in-frame clones here, not all; method: immunoSEQ multiplex PCR. The sample shows some 130,000 clones, 84% of them seen only once. The sequencing used peripheral blood, collected on day 0 of AZD1222 vaccination. The receptors were gathered from an adult in good health.

V and J are TRBV30 and TRBJ1-1, with TRBD1 matching 7 bases. CDR1 is GTSNPN, CDR2 SVGIG, per germline (reference sequence). The CDR3 runs to 20 residues. V lost 0 bases and J lost 2; bases outside the gene matches: 21. In DNA, the CDR3 is TGTGCCTGGAGTGTCGGGCGAAACTCCCGGGACAGAGGAAGTAACACTGAAGCTTTCTTT. Translating it yields CAWSVGRNSRDRGSNTEAFF.

The chain recombines TRBV2 with TRBJ1-1; D gene ambiguous. Germline V gene data show CDR1 as SNHLY and CDR2 as FYNNEI. With 6 bases removed from V and 3 bases from J, the gap between germline ends came to 8 bases. The CDR3 spans 12 residues. The CDR3 is CASRGAYTEAFF. CDR3 coding DNA: TGTGCCAGCAGGGGCGCGTACACTGAAGCTTTCTTT. Using reference TRBV2 and TRBJ1-1 for the parts outside the CDR3, the full variable domain is EPEVTQTPSHQVTQMGQEVILRCVPISNHLYFYWYRQILGQKVEFLVSFYNNEISEKSEIFDDQFSVERPDGSNFTLKIRSTKLEDSAMYFCASRGAYTEAFFGQGTRLTVV.

The J gene is TRBJ1-3, the V gene TRBV5-1; 9 bases fit TRBD1. With 0 bases clipped from V and 2 bases from J, the junction kept 12 bases outside the gene matches. Germline V gene data show CDR1 as SGHRS and CDR2 as YFSETQ. CDR3 length: 19 residues. CDR3 sequence (DNA): TGCGCCAGCAGCTTGGCCGGGACAGGGATCACTGGAGCTGGAAACACCATATATTTT. Protein: CASSLAGTGITGAGNTIYF.

V usage is TRBV19 and J usage is TRBJ1-5; weak D call: TRBD1 (5 bases). The V end lost 3 bases, the J end lost 2 bases, and 14 bases lay between the germline ends. CDR3 length equals 16 residues. CDR1 is LNHDA and CDR2 is SQIVND in the germline V gene (reference sequence). The CDR3 DNA is TGTGCCAGTAGTATGGATTGGGGCCGTGGCAATCAGCCCCAGCATTTT. This codes for CASSMDWGRGNQPQHF.

This clone was counted a few times. The chain joins TRBV2 to TRBJ1-2; a possible D gene is TRBD1 (6 bases). V was shortened by 6 bases and J by 9 bases, with 14 bases between the two germline ends. The CDR3 extends over 12 amino acids. Germline assignment: CDR1 SNHLY and CDR2 FYNNEI. This chain's CDR3 is CASSTGPWSYTF. The CDR3 nucleotides read TGTGCCAGCAGCACAGGGCCCTGGAGCTACACCTTC.

The chain combines TRBV28 with TRBJ1-1; D gene unclear. Trimming took off 2 bases at V and 1 base at J, with 8 bases between the two ends. Germline CDR1 and CDR2: MDHEN and SYDVKM. The CDR3 is 14 residues long. CDR3 bases: TGTGCCAGCAGTTTAACGACACAGAACACTGAAGCTTTCTTT. Its protein product is CASSLTTQNTEAFF.

The chain links TRBV5-8 to TRBJ1-5; D is ambiguous. The V gene's germline CDR1 is SGHTS and CDR2 YDEGEE. V was cut by 2 bases and J by 10 bases, with 13 bases left in between. The CDR3 is made up of 13 amino acids. The CDR3 loop reads CASSFPGPTPQHF. The CDR3 DNA reads TGTGCCAGCAGCTTCCCCGGGCCGACCCCCCAGCATTTT.

The J gene is TRBJ2-3, the V gene TRBV5-1; 11 positions agree with TRBD1. Germline lookup yields CDR1 SGHRS and CDR2 YFSETQ. The CDR3 loop spans 16 amino acids. J gave up 4 bases and V 0 bases, and 4 bases lay outside the gene matches. CDR3 nucleotides: TGCGCCAGCAGCTTGGATCTGGACAGGGGGCCAGATACGCAGTATTTT. Its protein is CASSLDLDRGPDTQYF.

This clone showed up just a few times. The rearrangement joins TRBV4-1 to TRBJ1-5; 11 nucleotides agree with TRBD1. With 1 base clipped from V and 6 bases from J, the junction kept 2 bases outside the gene matches. This CDR3 contains 15 residues. CDR1 and CDR2 from the germline V gene are MGHRA and YSYEKL. DNA for the CDR3: TGCGCCAGCAGCCAAGGGGGACAGGGGGTTCAGCCCCAGCATTTT. Its translation is CASSQGGQGVQPQHF.

The chain is built from TRBV11-1 and TRBJ2-4, with D unclear. Trimming stripped 4 bases from V and 8 bases from J, with 12 bases between. CDR1 and CDR2 from the germline V gene are SGHAT and FQDESV (reference sequence). This CDR3 has 13 amino acids. In DNA, the CDR3 is TGTGCCAGCAGCTCGGATCCGGTGGACATTCAGTACTTC. Translated: CASSSDPVDIQYF.

This clone was counted a few times. The CDR3 bases are TGTGCCAGCAGCGTACTACCCACAGGGGGCAGCAACACTGAAGCTTTCTTT. This translates into CASSVLPTGGSNTEAFF. This chain joins TRBV9 and TRBJ1-1, with 9 positions matching TRBD1. The V gene end was trimmed by 1 base and the J gene end by 2 bases; junction bases not matched to a gene: 9. CDR3 size: 17 residues. Germline V lookup: CDR1 SGDLS, CDR2 YYNGEE.

The rearrangement joins TRBV5-1 to TRBJ1-2; no clear D gene. V was clipped by 7 bases and J by 4 bases, with 14 bases between them. The CDR3 is made up of 13 amino acids. Germline CDR1 is SGHRS and CDR2 is YFSETQ. In nucleotides, the CDR3 is TGCGCCAGCGAGGCAAATGGAGGCTATGGCTACACCTTC. Amino acid sequence: CASEANGGYGYTF.

The rearrangement links TRBV11-3 to TRBJ2-1, with D perhaps assigned TRBD1 or TRBD2 (5 bases each). V shed 6 bases and J shed 7 bases, with 16 bases lying between them. Germline loops: CDR1 SGHNT, CDR2 YENEEA. The CDR3 consists of 14 residues. The CDR3 region is CASSFGTPANEQFF. Written as DNA, the CDR3 is TGTGCCAGCAGTTTCGGGACGCCGGCGAATGAGCAGTTCTTC.

This chain connects TRBV28 to TRBJ1-6; 9 nucleotides match TRBD1. Germline CDR1 and CDR2: MDHEN and SYDVKM. This CDR3 is 18 amino acids long. The junction had 10 bases not matched to a gene; V was cut back by 5 bases and J by 2 bases. The CDR3 DNA is TGTGCCAGCAGTCGACAGACAGGGGGAATCGCCTATAATTCACCCCTCCACTTT. Its protein product is CASSRQTGGIAYNSPLHF. Full variable domain (remainder filled in from reference TRBV28 and TRBJ1-6): DVKVTQSSRYLVKRTGEKVFLECVQDMDHENMFWYRQDPGLGLRLIYFSYDVKMKEKGDIPEGYSVSREKKERFSLILESASTNQTSMYLCASSRQTGGIAYNSPLHFGNGTRLTVT.

The chain couples TRBV7-2 to TRBJ1-1, with D perhaps matching TRBD1 (6 bases). Germline-derived CDR1 and CDR2 are SGHTA and FQGNSA. Trimming shortened V by 5 bases and J by 0 bases, and 10 bases separated the two germline ends. The CDR3 runs to 14 residues. The CDR3 region is CASSPDRMNTEAFF. The CDR3 DNA follows: TGTGCCAGCAGCCCCGACAGGATGAACACTGAAGCTTTCTTT.

The chain employs TRBV7-8 and TRBJ2-7; no clear D. Germline CDR1 reads SGHVS; CDR2 reads FQNEAQ. This CDR3 has 14 residues. The V and J ends lost 4 bases and 7 bases respectively, with 17 bases between them. This chain's CDR3 is CASSSTEFLVEQYF. The CDR3 coding sequence is TGTGCCAGCAGCTCCACCGAGTTCCTTGTTGAGCAGTACTTC.